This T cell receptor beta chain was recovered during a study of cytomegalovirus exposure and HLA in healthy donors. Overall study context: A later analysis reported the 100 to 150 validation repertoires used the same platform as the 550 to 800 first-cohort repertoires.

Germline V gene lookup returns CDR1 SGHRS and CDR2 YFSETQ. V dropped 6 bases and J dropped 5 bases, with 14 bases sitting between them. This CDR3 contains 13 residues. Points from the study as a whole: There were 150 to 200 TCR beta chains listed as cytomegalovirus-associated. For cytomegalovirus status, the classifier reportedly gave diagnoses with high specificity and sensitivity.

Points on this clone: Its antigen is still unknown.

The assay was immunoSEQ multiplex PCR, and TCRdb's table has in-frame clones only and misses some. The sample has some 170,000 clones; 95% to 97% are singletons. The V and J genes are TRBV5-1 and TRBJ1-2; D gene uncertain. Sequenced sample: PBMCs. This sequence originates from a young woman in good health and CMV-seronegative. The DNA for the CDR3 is TGCGCCAGCAAAATCGGAGTGAATTATGGCTACACCTTC. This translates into CASKIGVNYGYTF.